The 20 T cell receptor beta chains below were found in one sample sequenced in a study of tissue T cells after allogeneic stem cell transplantation. As to time point: mouse harvest day 7 after allogeneic transplant. Each mouse received 10^7 T-cell-depleted marrow cells plus 10^6 splenic CD5+ T cells by tail vein. TCRdb's table, derived via immunoSEQ multiplex PCR, lists solely in-frame clones and lacks some. The repertoire holds some 4,200 clones, 55% to 60% seen once, with approximately 28% in the top ten. Sequencing was done on a sample of spleen. The receptors here all came from a female BALB/c mouse given C57BL/6 T cells with graft-versus-host disease after an allogeneic hematopoietic cell transplant.

This clone occurred a few times. The germline and genes are mouse ones. Read data end 1 residue before the CDR3 end; the end is taken from the germline J gene. The chain combines TRBV3 with TRBJ1-2; D is unresolved. The CDR3 has 14 residues. CDR1 and CDR2 (germline): SNHLY, FYNGKV (reference sequence). With 2 bases removed from V and 0 bases from J, the gap between germline ends came to 7 bases. CDR3 amino acids: CASSLSTTNSDYTF. The sequenced CDR3 bases are TGTGCCAGCAGCTTAAGCACAACAAACTCCGACTACACC.

On this clone: Mouse gene names and germline throughout. The CDR3 goes on 1 residue after the read ends, and that part is filled in from the germline J gene. The V gene is TRBV26, the J gene TRBJ1-4; 11 positions match TRBD1. The CDR3 runs to 15 residues. After removal of 6 bases from V and 5 bases from J, the junction contained 5 bases not matched to a gene. Germline assignment: CDR1 KGHPV and CDR2 FQNQEV (reference sequence). CDR3 DNA, as far as it was read: TGTGCCAGCAGCCGGGGACAGGGGGAGAACGAAAGATTATTT. Translating it yields CASSRGQGENERLF. The complete CDR3 sequence is CASSRGQGENERLFF.

Comments on this clone: Gene names and germline refer to mouse. The CDR3 extends 1 residue past the end of the read, so its final part is completed from the germline J gene. The gene calls are TRBV4 and TRBJ1-4; 8 bases are shared with TRBD1. The trim removed 5 bases at V and 4 bases at J, leaving 3 bases unmatched. This CDR3 contains 14 residues. From germline, CDR1 is LGHDT and CDR2 YNNKQL (reference sequence). The CDR3 here is CASSPGTGNERLFF. The sequenced part of the CDR3 DNA is TGTGCCAGCAGCCCCGGGACAGGCAACGAAAGATTATTT.

Notes on this clone: Mouse names are used for the genes. The sequence runs out 1 residue before the end of the CDR3; the remainder is reconstructed from the germline J gene. The rearrangement links TRBV13-2 to TRBJ2-3; 8 bases agree with TRBD2. Germline loops: CDR1 NNHNN, CDR2 SYGAGS (reference sequence). The CDR3 is 14 amino acids. Germline trimming cut 5 bases from V and 3 bases from J; bases unmatched to any gene: 5. The sequenced CDR3 bases are TGTGCCAGCGGAAGACTGGGGAGGGCAGAAACGCTGTAT. This encodes CASGRLGRAETLY. Given in full, the CDR3 is CASGRLGRAETLYF.

Comments on this clone: Gene and germline names: mouse. The CDR3 DNA, read in part, is TGTGCCAGCAGCTACAGGGAGGGATCGCCCCTCTAC. Translating it yields CASSYREGSPLY. In full, the CDR3 is CASSYREGSPLYF. The chain couples TRBV4 to TRBJ1-6; D might be TRBD1 (5 bases). The read halts 1 residue ahead of the CDR3 end, with the missing end drawn from the germline J gene. TRBJ1-6 is recorded as an ORF, its role being uncertain. CDR3 length: 13 residues. The germline V and J ends were trimmed by 3 bases and 10 bases, with 10 bases remaining between them. CDR1 and CDR2 (germline): LGHDT, YNNKQL (reference sequence).

Concerning this clone itself: Gene names follow the mouse nomenclature. The read terminates 1 residue before the CDR3 end, so the remaining end is supplied by the germline J gene. V is TRBV4 and J is TRBJ2-1; 12 nucleotides match TRBD2. Germline-derived CDR1 and CDR2 are LGHDT and YNNKQL (reference sequence). CDR3 length: 16 residues. With 5 bases clipped from V and 7 bases from J, the junction kept 9 bases outside the gene matches. The sequenced part of the CDR3 DNA is TGTGCCAGCAGCCCCCTGACTGGGGGGGCGCGAGCTGAGCAGTTC. Its protein is CASSPLTGGARAEQF. The whole CDR3 region reads CASSPLTGGARAEQFF.

There are a few counts of this clone. Gene and germline names: mouse. From the germline J gene comes the end of the CDR3, since the read stops 1 residue before it. V is TRBV3 and J is TRBJ2-5; TRBD1 agrees at 9 bases. CDR1 SNHLY and CDR2 FYNGKV come from the germline V gene (reference sequence). There are 14 residues in the CDR3. Trimming at V came to 4 bases and at J to 3 bases, leaving 2 bases not matched to a gene. The CDR3 sequence: CASSSGQGQDTQYF. The CDR3 DNA, read in part, is TGTGCCAGCAGCTCCGGACAGGGGCAAGACACCCAGTAC.

This clone came up a few times. Mouse names are used for the genes. The read terminates 1 residue before the CDR3 end, so the remaining end is supplied by the germline J gene. This chain joins TRBV20 and TRBJ2-2, with D perhaps TRBD1 or TRBD2 (5 bases each). CDR1 and CDR2 from the germline V gene are GFQATS and STVNSAI. The V and J ends lost 7 bases and 5 bases respectively, with 14 bases between them. This CDR3 is built from 13 residues. The CDR3 protein is CGGPGGGTGQLYF. Incomplete CDR3 DNA: TGTGGTGGTCCCGGGGGAGGAACCGGGCAGCTCTAC. The full variable domain, its missing parts supplied by reference TRBV20 and TRBJ2-2, is GALVYQYPRRTICKSGTSMRMECQAVGFQATSVAWYRQSPQKTFELIALSTVNSAIKYEQNFTQEKFPISHPNLSFSSMTVLNAYLEDRGLYLCGGPGGGTGQLYFGEGSKLTVL.

In the case of this clone: All gene names here are mouse names. The observed sequence ends 1 residue before the CDR3 terminus, with the missing tail filled in from the germline J gene. The chain has TRBV3 and TRBJ2-3, with D unclear. V was cut by 3 bases and J by 0 bases, with 7 bases left in between. The CDR3 consists of 14 residues. Germline V gives CDR1 SNHLY, CDR2 FYNGKV (reference sequence). CDR3 sequence: CASSFGHSAETLYF. The DNA read from the CDR3 is TGTGCCAGCAGCTTTGGTCATAGTGCAGAAACGCTGTAT. Supplemented by reference TRBV3 and TRBJ2-3, the full variable domain reads GPKVLQIPSHQIIDMGQMVTLNCDPVSNHLYFYWYKQILGQQMEFLVNFYNGKVMEKSKLFKDQFSVERPDGSYFTLKIQPTALEDSAVYFCASSFGHSAETLYFGSGTRLTVL.

About this clone itself: The genes and germline here are from mouse. Sequencing ends 1 residue short of the CDR3 end; the germline J gene provides the rest. The rearrangement joins TRBV23 to TRBJ2-7; the table's D call, TRBD2, was not checked against the DNA. This CDR3 region has 15 residues. Germline V CDR1 and CDR2: KGHTA, FQNQQP. The CDR3 is CSSSQIPDWGYEQYF. The CDR3 bases that were read are TGCTCCAGCAGTCAAATCCCCGACTGGGGCTATGAACAGTAC.

This clone was counted only a few times. Gene names are mouse gene names. The read ends 1 residue before the CDR3 terminus; that terminus is restored from the germline J gene. The V and J genes are TRBV13-1 and TRBJ2-1, with TRBD2 identical over 12 bases. This CDR3 spans 15 amino acids. Unmatched junction bases numbered 3, after V lost 4 bases and J lost 4 bases. Germline V gene sequence: CDR1 NSHNY, CDR2 SYGAGN. CDR3 DNA (partial): TGTGCCAGCAGTCAGGGACTGGGGGGATATGCTGAGCAGTTC. Translating gives CASSQGLGGYAEQF. From start to end, the CDR3 is CASSQGLGGYAEQFF.

In its sample, this clone was seen a few times. Each gene name is a mouse one. The sequenced fragment ends 1 residue before the CDR3 boundary, so the rest is inferred from the germline J gene. The chain couples TRBV12-2 to TRBJ2-7; 11 bases match TRBD1. V trimming: 0 bases; J trimming: 4 bases; junction bases outside the gene matches: 4. CDR3 length: 15 residues. CDR1 and CDR2 (germline): SGHLS, HYDKME. The CDR3 DNA, read in part, is TGTGCCAGCTCTCTCGAGGGACAGGGGGGTTATGAACAGTAC. Amino acid sequence: CASSLEGQGGYEQY. The CDR3 as a whole reads CASSLEGQGGYEQYF.

Concerning this clone: Germline and genes here are mouse. The read ends 1 residue before the CDR3 terminus; that terminus is restored from the germline J gene. The V call is TRBV16, the J call TRBJ1-2, with TRBD1 identical over 7 bases. The germline V gene encodes CDR1 SGHSA and CDR2 FRNQAP. V trimming: 3 bases; J trimming: 2 bases; junction bases outside the gene matches: 0. The CDR3 sequence is 13 residues long. The CDR3 here is CASSLTGNSDYTF. CDR3 bases read: TGTGCAAGCAGCTTGACAGGGAACTCCGACTACACC.

Comment on this clone: These gene names are mouse names. Read sequence stops 1 residue before the CDR3 end, and the germline J gene provides the missing end. The rearrangement links TRBV3 to TRBJ2-3, with 10 nucleotides matching TRBD2. CDR1 and CDR2 from the germline V gene are SNHLY and FYNGKV (reference sequence). The CDR3 totals 14 residues. Unmatched junction bases numbered 0, after V lost 3 bases and J lost 3 bases. CDR3 bases read: TGTGCCAGCAGCTTGGGACTGGGGGCAGAAACGCTGTAT. It is translated as CASSLGLGAETLY. The full CDR3 is CASSLGLGAETLYF.

Of note for this clone: Here the gene names and germline are mouse. The read finishes 1 residue shy of the CDR3 end, and the germline J gene is used to complete it. This chain links TRBV13-1 with TRBJ2-7, with D hard to call. Trimming stripped 0 bases from V and 0 bases from J, with 7 bases between. The CDR3 contains 14 residues. Germline V gene lookup returns CDR1 NSHNY and CDR2 SYGAGN. CDR3 DNA, as far as it was read: TGTGCCAGCAGTGATGACCGGAGCTCCTATGAACAGTAC. It encodes CASSDDRSSYEQY. The CDR3 in its entirety is CASSDDRSSYEQYF.

This clone came up a few times. Gene names and germline refer to mouse. The CDR3 DNA, read in part, is TGTGCCTGGAGTCTCGGACAGTATAATTCGCCCCTCTAC. Protein product: CAWSLGQYNSPLY. The entire CDR3 reads CAWSLGQYNSPLYF. This rearrangement joins TRBV31 to TRBJ1-6; the D gene is possibly TRBD1 (6 bases). The read terminates 1 residue before the CDR3 end, so the remaining end is supplied by the germline J gene. TRBJ1-6 is filed as an ORF, its function uncertain. CDR1 is GKSSPN, CDR2 SITVG, per germline. This CDR3 has 14 amino acids. The germline V and J ends were trimmed by 0 bases and 4 bases, with 7 bases remaining between them.

This clone was seen more than once but under ten times. Gene names are the mouse ones. The read terminates 1 residue before the CDR3 end, so the remaining end is supplied by the germline J gene. The chain combines TRBV5 with TRBJ2-7, with D maybe TRBD1 (5 bases). The CDR3 sequence is 14 residues long. Germline V gene sequence: CDR1 LGHNA, CDR2 YNLKQL (reference sequence). The ends were cut back, 0 bases at V and 2 bases at J, with 8 bases in the middle. CDR3 region: CASSQDPQAYEQYF. The sequenced part of the CDR3 DNA is TGTGCCAGCAGCCAAGATCCACAGGCCTATGAACAGTAC.

Remarks on this clone: The genes and germline here are from mouse. The read ends 1 residue shy of where the CDR3 ends; the end is completed using the germline J gene. The chain combines TRBV12-2 with TRBJ2-4, with D hard to call. Per the germline V gene, CDR1 is SGHLS and CDR2 is HYDKME. V dropped 4 bases and J dropped 1 base, with 8 bases sitting between them. The CDR3 has 13 residues. The CDR3 here is CASSLAGQNTLYF. The sequenced CDR3 bases are TGTGCCAGCTCCCTTGCCGGTCAAAACACCTTGTAC.

Regarding this clone: Gene names denote mouse genes. The read gets to within 1 residue of the CDR3 end, and the germline J gene fills in the rest. The rearrangement links TRBV1 to TRBJ1-1; D possibly corresponds to TRBD1 (6 bases). Germline V gives CDR1 NSQYPW, CDR2 LRSPGD (reference sequence). The CDR3 is 15 amino acids. Trimming left V 0 bases short and J 4 bases short, with 12 bases between. The sequenced CDR3 bases are TGCACCTGCAGTGCAGAGTCGGGGGGCGGCACAGAAGTCTTC. Translated: CTCSAESGGGTEVF. The CDR3 in its entirety is CTCSAESGGGTEVFF.

To note about this clone: The genes are named according to mouse. The read falls 1 residue short of the CDR3 end, and the missing part is taken from the germline J gene. The chain recombines TRBV16 with TRBJ2-4; 9 bases are a match to TRBD2. V was clipped by 1 base and J by 3 bases; unmatched bases: 2. Germline CDR1 reads SGHSA; CDR2 reads FRNQAP. This CDR3 is 15 amino acids long. CDR3: CASSLAGTGQNTLYF. The covered CDR3 bases are TGTGCAAGCAGCTTAGCCGGGACTGGGCAAAACACCTTGTAC.